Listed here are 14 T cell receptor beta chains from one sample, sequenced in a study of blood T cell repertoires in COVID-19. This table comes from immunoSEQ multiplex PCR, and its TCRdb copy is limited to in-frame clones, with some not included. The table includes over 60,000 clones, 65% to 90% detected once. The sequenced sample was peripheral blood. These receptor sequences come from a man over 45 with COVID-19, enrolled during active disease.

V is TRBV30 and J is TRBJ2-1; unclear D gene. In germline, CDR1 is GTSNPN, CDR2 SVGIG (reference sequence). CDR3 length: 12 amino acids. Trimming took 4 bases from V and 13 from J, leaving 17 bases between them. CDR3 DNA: TGTGCCTGGACCCTAACCCCCCAGGAACAGTTCTTC. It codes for CAWTLTPQEQFF.

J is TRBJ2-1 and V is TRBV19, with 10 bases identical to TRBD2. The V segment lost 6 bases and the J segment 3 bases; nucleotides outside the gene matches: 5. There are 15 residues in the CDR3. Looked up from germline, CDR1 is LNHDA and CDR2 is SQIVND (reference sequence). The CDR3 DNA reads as TGTGCCAGTAGCCTAAGGACTAGCGGCTACAATGAGCAGTTCTTC. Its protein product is CASSLRTSGYNEQFF.

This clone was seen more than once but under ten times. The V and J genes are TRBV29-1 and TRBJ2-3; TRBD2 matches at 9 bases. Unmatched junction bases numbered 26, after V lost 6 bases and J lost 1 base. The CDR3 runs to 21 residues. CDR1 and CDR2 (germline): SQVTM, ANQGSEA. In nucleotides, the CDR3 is TGCAGCGTCATCTCGAAGAGGGGGCTTAGCGGGAGCGAAGTAGGCACAGATACGCAGTATTTT. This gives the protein CSVISKRGLSGSEVGTDTQYF.

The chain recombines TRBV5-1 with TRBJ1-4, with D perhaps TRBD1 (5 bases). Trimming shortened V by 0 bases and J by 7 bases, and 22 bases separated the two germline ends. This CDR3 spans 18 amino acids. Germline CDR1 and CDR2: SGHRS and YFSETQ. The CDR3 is CASSLARPGGVLFEKLFF. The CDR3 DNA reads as TGCGCCAGCAGCTTGGCCCGGCCTGGAGGGGTTTTATTTGAAAAACTGTTTTTT.

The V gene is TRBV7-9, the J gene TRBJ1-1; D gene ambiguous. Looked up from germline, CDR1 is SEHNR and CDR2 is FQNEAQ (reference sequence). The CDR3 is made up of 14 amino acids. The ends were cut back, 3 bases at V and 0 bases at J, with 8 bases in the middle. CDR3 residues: CASSLAGVNTEAFF. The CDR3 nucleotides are TGTGCCAGCAGCTTGGCCGGGGTGAACACTGAAGCTTTCTTT.

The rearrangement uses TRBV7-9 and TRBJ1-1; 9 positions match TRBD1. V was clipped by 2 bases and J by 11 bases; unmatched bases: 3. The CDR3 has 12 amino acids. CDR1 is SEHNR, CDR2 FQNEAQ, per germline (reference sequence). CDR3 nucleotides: TGTGCCAGCAGCTTATGGGGACAGGGCGCTTTCTTT. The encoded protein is CASSLWGQGAFF.

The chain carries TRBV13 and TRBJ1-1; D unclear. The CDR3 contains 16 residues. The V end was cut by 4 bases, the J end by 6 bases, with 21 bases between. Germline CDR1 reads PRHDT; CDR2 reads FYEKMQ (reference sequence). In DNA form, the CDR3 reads TGTGCCAGCAGCTCCACAAACCCCGCGGGCTTGGCTGAAGCTTTCTTT. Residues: CASSSTNPAGLAEAFF.

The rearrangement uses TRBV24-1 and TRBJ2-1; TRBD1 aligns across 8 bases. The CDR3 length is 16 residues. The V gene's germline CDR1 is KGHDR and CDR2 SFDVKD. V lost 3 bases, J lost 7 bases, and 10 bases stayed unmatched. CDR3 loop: CATSDPRTGFMNEQFF. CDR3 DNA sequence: TGTGCCACCAGTGATCCCCGGACAGGGTTCATGAATGAGCAGTTCTTC.

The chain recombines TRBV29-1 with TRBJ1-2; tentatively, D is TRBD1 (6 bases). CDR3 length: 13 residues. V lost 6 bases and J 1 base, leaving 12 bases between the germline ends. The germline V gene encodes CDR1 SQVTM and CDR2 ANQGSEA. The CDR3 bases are TGCAGCGTCCGGGACATATTTAACTATGGCTACACCTTC. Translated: CSVRDIFNYGYTF. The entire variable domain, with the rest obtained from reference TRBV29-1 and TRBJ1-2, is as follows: SAVISQKPSRDICQRGTSLTIQCQVDSQVTMMFWYRQQPGQSLTLIATANQGSEATYESGFVIDKFPISRPNLTFSTLTVSNMSPEDSSIYLCSVRDIFNYGYTFGSGTRLTVV.

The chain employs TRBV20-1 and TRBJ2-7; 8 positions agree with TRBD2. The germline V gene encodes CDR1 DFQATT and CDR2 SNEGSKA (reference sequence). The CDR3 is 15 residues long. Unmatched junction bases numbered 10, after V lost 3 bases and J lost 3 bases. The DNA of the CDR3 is TGCAGTGCTAGTATGGGAGCGGGAGAAAGCTACGAGCAGTACTTC. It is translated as CSASMGAGESYEQYF.

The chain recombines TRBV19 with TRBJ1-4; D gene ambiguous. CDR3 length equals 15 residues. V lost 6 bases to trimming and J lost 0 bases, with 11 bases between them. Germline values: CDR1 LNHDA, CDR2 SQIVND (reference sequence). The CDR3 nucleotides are TGTGCCAGTAGCGGAACAGCTGCAACTAATGAAAAACTGTTTTTT. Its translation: CASSGTAATNEKLFF.

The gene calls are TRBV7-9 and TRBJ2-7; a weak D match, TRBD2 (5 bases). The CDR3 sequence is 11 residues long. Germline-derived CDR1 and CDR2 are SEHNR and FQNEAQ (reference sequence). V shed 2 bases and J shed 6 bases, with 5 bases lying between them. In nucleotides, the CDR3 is TGTGCCAGCAGCTTACGGGGCGAGCAGTACTTC. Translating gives CASSLRGEQYF.

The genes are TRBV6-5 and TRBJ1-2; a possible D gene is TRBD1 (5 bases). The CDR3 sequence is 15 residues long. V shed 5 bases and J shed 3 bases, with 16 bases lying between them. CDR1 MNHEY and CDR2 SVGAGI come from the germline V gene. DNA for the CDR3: TGTGCCAGCAGTCGGGGCCCCGGGGGGGACTATGGCTACACCTTC. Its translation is CASSRGPGGDYGYTF.

The DNA of the CDR3 is TGTGCCAGCAGAGACATGCGGACTAGCGGGAATCTTCCCTACGAGCAGTACTTC. Translation gives CASRDMRTSGNLPYEQYF. This chain joins TRBV28 and TRBJ2-7, with 12 bases that match TRBD2. Germline V gene sequence: CDR1 MDHEN, CDR2 SYDVKM. CDR3 length: 18 residues. Trimming cost V 6 bases and J 2 bases; bases outside gene matches: 14.